The T cell receptor (delta chain) described here comes from a study of gamma-delta T cells after stem cell transplantation. Germline lookup yields CDR1 TSWWSYY and CDR2 QGS. This CDR3 spans 19 amino acids. V lost 5 bases, J lost 0 bases, and 25 bases lay in between. TCRdb reapplied CATT to the RT-PCR reads. The sample shows 10,000 to 12,000 delta-chain clones, around 41% of them seen only once. The clonotype was recovered from a human donor. It is not recorded whose cells these are; they may come from a transplant donor. Sequencing input: gamma-delta T cells. The chain links TRDV1 to TRDJ1; D is perhaps TRDD2 or TRDD3 (6 bases each). As DNA, the CDR3 is TGTGCTCTTGGGCCCGCGGGCCGGGGATCCTACGAGTACACCGATAAACTCATCTTT. It yields the protein CALGPAGRGSYEYTDKLIF.